Below are 17 T cell receptor beta chains sequenced from a single sample in a study of blood T cells in healthy people across ages. A second PCR of about 7 to 12 cycles used a sample-barcoded 5' primer and a J-beta primer mix. TCRdb re-analysed the 5' RACE reads in MiXCR, keeping a single row per CDR3 protein. The repertoire includes 550,000 to 750,000 distinct CDR3 sequences, under 25% of them detected once, and roughly 3.6% sits in the top ten. Sequencing was carried out using blood. These receptors originate from a man between 65 and 79 years old in good health.

The chain joins TRBV7-2 to TRBJ2-7; D is undetermined. Trimming stripped 1 base from V and 6 bases from J, with 13 bases between. CDR3 length: 14 residues. Per germline, CDR1 SGHTA and CDR2 FQGNSA. In nucleotides, the CDR3 is TGTGCCAGCAGCTTAGTGCTGGAGATCGGCGAGCAGTACTTC. It is translated as CASSLVLEIGEQYF.

Concerning this clonotype itself: A read error may produce the germline difference seen at one junction end. This rearrangement joins TRBV4-1 to TRBJ2-5; D uncertain. The CDR3 is made up of 16 amino acids. Germline loops: CDR1 MGHRA, CDR2 YSYEKL. CDR3: CASSRYLGSSYNEQLF. As DNA, the CDR3 is TGCGCCAGCAGCCGGTACCTAGGGTCCTCCTACAATGAGCAGCTCTTC.

The genes are TRBV12-3 or TRBV12-4 and TRBJ2-5; D gene ambiguous. The DNA end is a closer match to TRBJ2-7, so the J assignment may be wrong. This CDR3 contains 11 residues. CDR3 in amino acids: CASSWRDEQYF. The CDR3, as DNA: TGTGCCAGCAGCTGGAGAGACGAGCAGTACTTC.

This clonotype was picked up a small number of times. The genes are TRBV11-1 and TRBJ2-2; 7 nucleotides align to TRBD2. Trimming at V came to 5 bases and at J to 0 bases, leaving 3 bases not matched to a gene. Looked up from germline, CDR1 is SGHAT and CDR2 is FQDESV (reference sequence). This CDR3 has 15 residues. The CDR3 is CASSMGGANTGELFF. The CDR3 bases are TGTGCCAGCAGCATGGGGGGGGCGAACACCGGGGAGCTGTTTTTT.

The genes are TRBV4-3 and TRBJ1-2; the D gene is possibly TRBD1 (5 bases). CDR1 LGHNA and CDR2 YSLEER come from the germline V gene. V shed 0 bases and J shed 4 bases, with 12 bases lying between them. The CDR3 extends over 15 amino acids. The CDR3 DNA reads TGCGCCAGCAGCCAAGATTGGGCCGGGGCCTATGGCTACACCTTC. Translating it yields CASSQDWAGAYGYTF.

This chain uses TRBV12-3 or TRBV12-4 with TRBJ1-2; D is undetermined. Trimming pared 6 bases from V and 4 bases from J, leaving 12 bases between. The CDR3 loop spans 13 amino acids. CDR3 nucleotide sequence: TGTGCCAGCAGCGAAGGGAAGATCTATGGCTACACCTTC. Amino acid sequence: CASSEGKIYGYTF.

This clonotype was detected ten times or more. The rearrangement links TRBV20-1 to TRBJ2-5; TRBD2 matches 10 bases. The CDR3 is 19 residues long. The V gene end was trimmed by 0 bases and the J gene end by 5 bases; junction bases not matched to a gene: 18. Germline-derived CDR1 and CDR2 are DFQATT and SNEGSKA (reference sequence). CDR3 residues: CSARDRTSGSGIRGETQYF. The CDR3 nucleotides are TGCAGTGCTAGAGATAGGACTAGCGGTTCGGGGATAAGAGGGGAGACCCAGTACTTC.

This clonotype was observed a few times. The CDR3 protein is CASSVKGGVPTGELFF. The CDR3 nucleotides are TGTGCCAGCAGCGTAAAGGGAGGGGTTCCCACCGGGGAGCTGTTTTTT. This sequence joins TRBV9 and TRBJ2-2; the match to TRBD2 covers 7 bases. CDR3 length: 16 residues. Germline V gives CDR1 SGDLS, CDR2 YYNGEE. J gave up 4 bases and V 1 base, and 7 bases lay outside the gene matches.

Notes on this clonotype: A much bigger clone sits one base away, suggesting this may be a read error. The rearrangement joins TRBV7-9 to TRBJ2-1, with 7 bases that match TRBD2. This CDR3 is 15 amino acids long. Germline CDR1 and CDR2: SEHNR and FQNEAQ (reference sequence). CDR3: CASPGGSSSSNEQFF. The CDR3, as DNA: TGTGCCAGCCCGGGAGGTTCGAGCTCCTCCAATGAGCAGTTCTTC.

The CDR3 protein is CASRLISGQNNEQFF. The CDR3 coding sequence is TGTGCCAGCCGCCTCATATCGGGGCAAAACAATGAGCAGTTCTTC. The chain combines TRBV27 with TRBJ2-5; D assignment may be TRBD1 or TRBD2 (5 bases each). The assigned J gene may be wrong: the sequence end matches TRBJ2-1 better. The length of the CDR3 is 15 residues. In germline, CDR1 is MNHEY, CDR2 SMNVEV (reference sequence).

In its sample, this clonotype was seen a few times. V usage is TRBV28 and J usage is TRBJ2-5; D is perhaps TRBD1 (6 bases). The CDR3 has 16 residues. Germline values: CDR1 MDHEN, CDR2 SYDVKM. V lost 5 bases, J lost 0 bases, and 16 bases lay in between. The CDR3 DNA sequence: TGTGCCAGCAGTCCGCTCACCGGGACACACCAAGAGACCCAGTACTTC. Translating it yields CASSPLTGTHQETQYF.

A few counts support this clonotype. The chain employs TRBV9 and TRBJ2-1; possibly TRBD1 or TRBD2 for D (5 bases each). The J call may be mistaken, given a closer DNA end match to TRBJ2-7. Per the germline V gene, CDR1 is SGDLS and CDR2 is YYNGEE. This CDR3 has 12 residues. This chain's CDR3 is CASSRGVGEQYF. The CDR3 DNA reads as TGTGCCAGCAGCAGAGGGGTCGGCGAGCAGTACTTC.

The rearrangement joins TRBV7-8 to TRBJ2-7, with 11 nucleotides matching TRBD2. The DNA end is more similar to TRBJ2-1, so the J call may be wrong. CDR3 length equals 16 residues. Germline lookup yields CDR1 SGHVS and CDR2 FQNEAQ. As DNA, the CDR3 is TGTGCCAGCAGCTTAGATAGCGGGAGGGTCTACAATGAGCAGTTCTTC. This codes for CASSLDSGRVYNEQFF.

This clonotype was detected many times. CDR3 residues: CASSPGTGASYEQYF. DNA for the CDR3: TGTGCCAGCAGCCCAGGGACAGGGGCCTCCTACGAGCAGTACTTC. The V call is TRBV28, the J call TRBJ2-7, with 10 bases lining up with TRBD1. Germline V gives CDR1 MDHEN, CDR2 SYDVKM. V lost 6 bases, J lost 0 bases, and 5 bases stayed unmatched. The CDR3 runs 15 residues.

This clonotype was seen many times. This chain joins TRBV6-2 or TRBV6-3 and TRBJ2-7, with unresolved D. The CDR3 sequence is 12 residues long. V lost 4 bases to trimming and J lost 0 bases, with 4 bases between them. CDR1 is MNHEY, CDR2 SVGEGT, per germline. DNA of the CDR3: TGTGCCAGCAGTTCTCTCTCCTACGAGCAGTACTTC. Its translation: CASSSLSYEQYF.

The genes are TRBV12-3 or TRBV12-4 and TRBJ2-6; 7 bases fit TRBD1. The V segment lost 6 bases and the J segment 1 base; nucleotides outside the gene matches: 9. The CDR3 runs 17 residues. CDR3 coding DNA: TGTGCCAGCAGCCGTAATACAGGGGCTTCTGGGGCCAACGTCCTGACTTTC. As protein: CASSRNTGASGANVLTF.

There are a few counts of this clonotype. The V call is TRBV7-2, the J call TRBJ2-3, with 12 bases identical to TRBD1. Germline trimming cut 4 bases from V and 2 bases from J; bases unmatched to any gene: 1. The CDR3 runs 15 residues. Germline V gene lookup returns CDR1 SGHTA and CDR2 FQGNSA. The DNA of the CDR3 is TGTGCCAGCAGCTGGGACAGGGGGCCCACAGATACGCAGTATTTT. Amino acids: CASSWDRGPTDTQYF.